This TCR beta chain was captured in a study of OX40 agonist ivuxolimab in advanced cancers. Study information: From about 23 to 85 years was the age range, with a mean of approximately 58 years, and around 84% were male.

V was shortened by 0 bases and J by 4 bases, with 14 bases between the two germline ends. Germline lookup yields CDR1 LGHNT and CDR2 FRNRAP. There are 16 residues in the CDR3. Assay: immunoSEQ multiplex PCR; the TCRdb copy retains only in-frame clones and omits some. The sample consists of tens of thousands of clones, approximately 94% of them appearing once. This TCR came from an adult with an advanced solid tumor such as melanoma, head and neck, liver or kidney cancer. V usage is TRBV12-5 and J usage is TRBJ2-3; weak D call: TRBD1 (6 bases). The material sequenced was CD4+ or CD8+ T cells sorted from blood, taken in a trial of the OX40 agonist ivuxolimab. CDR3 protein: CASGLVRQAYADTQYF. CDR3 bases: TGTGCTAGTGGTTTGGTACGACAGGCCTACGCAGATACGCAGTATTTT. The variable domain in full, with the rest retrieved from reference TRBV12-5 and TRBJ2-3, is DARVTQTPRHKVTEMGQEVTMRCQPILGHNTVFWYRQTMMQGLELLAYFRNRAPLDDSGMPKDRFSAEMPDATLATLKIQPSEPRDSAVYFCASGLVRQAYADTQYFGPGTRLTVL.